The source of this T cell receptor beta chain is a study of monozygotic twins with inflammatory bowel disease. TCRdb reprocessed the 5' RACE reads and stores each CDR3 protein as one record, lacking DNA. Its table records about 380,000 distinct CDR3 sequences. Broader study findings: No repertoire similarity difference was seen between concordant and discordant twins; power was possibly limited.

Researchers collected more than 2 ml of blood per donor. The CDR3 length is 18 residues. Germline CDR1 reads SNHLY; CDR2 reads FYNNEI. Regarding this clonotype: Antigen: not known.

This receptor was taken from a human donor with ulcerative colitis or Crohn's disease, or a healthy co-twin of an affected twin (not recorded which). The sequenced sample was blood. The chain carries TRBV2 and TRBJ1-3; the D call of TRBD1 rests on TCRdb alone, since no DNA is present to check it. CDR3 region: CASYLPGTARYSGNTIYF.